This T cell receptor beta chain was sequenced during a study of T-cell memory formation after mild COVID-19. Findings and caveats of the study: A subset of responding clones appeared in pre-infection memory, suggesting cross-reactive memory joined.

Researchers used 5'RACE with constant-segment primers to make TCR alpha and TCR beta cDNA libraries that carry sample barcodes and UMIs. A single record per CDR3 protein comes from TCRdb applying MiXCR to the 5' RACE reads. The sample includes about 340,000 distinct CDR3 sequences, roughly 15% of them seen just once. Points on this clonotype: Its antigen remains unidentified.

Germline values: CDR1 MNHEY, CDR2 SVGAGI. The CDR3 is 15 residues long. With 5 bases removed from V and 6 bases from J, the gap between germline ends came to 19 bases. The rearrangement links TRBV6-5 to TRBJ2-5; tentatively, D is TRBD1 or TRBD2 (6 bases each). The sequence was collected from a man between 18 and 35 years old who had mild COVID-19 (a few samples of this study predate the infection). Cell type and time point are not known. The specimen sequenced was PBMCs or a T cell subset sorted from them (not recorded which). The CDR3 DNA reads TGTGCCAGCAGTCAAGACGGGGGCCGGGCCCAGACCCAGTACTTC. Translation gives CASSQDGGRAQTQYF.